The source of this T cell receptor (beta chain) is a study of T cell responses to AZD1222 COVID-19 vaccine. TCRdb keeps only in-frame clones here, not all; method: immunoSEQ multiplex PCR. The sample has roughly 180,000 clones, 90% to 95% seen once. The CDR3 loop spans 13 amino acids. V was shortened by 2 bases and J by 3 bases, with 6 bases between the two germline ends. Germline values: CDR1 SGDLS, CDR2 YYNGEE. This clone appeared once. The clonotype originates from an adult in good health. The rearrangement uses TRBV9 and TRBJ1-5; D gene uncertain. Specimen: peripheral blood, collected on day 0 of AZD1222 vaccination. The CDR3 nucleotides are TGTGCCAGCAGCGTGATGGACAATCAGCCCCAGCATTTT. As protein: CASSVMDNQPQHF.